This is a list of T cell receptor beta chains from one sample in a study of beta chain features in type 1 diabetes. TCRdb's copy holds only in-frame clones and misses some; the assay was immunoSEQ multiplex PCR. The sample lists approximately 170,000 clones; about 7.8% were seen once. Sequencing was carried out using central memory CD4+ T cells from blood. These receptors came from a woman aged 40 to 50 with type 1 diabetes. The CDR3 runs from the conserved cysteine through the conserved F or W. D genes are given only for firm matches. For some rows the clone size is stated as once, few or many, or as a class when expanded; others skip it.

J	D	V	size	DNA	CDR3
TRBJ2-7	NA	TRBV29-1	few	TGCAGCGCCAGACCTAGCTTGAACCCCTACGAGCAGTACTTC	CSARPSLNPYEQYF
TRBJ1-2	NA	TRBV9	few	TGTGCCAGCAGCAAATCCGGGGGAGCCTCGACCAACTATGGCTACACCTTC	CASSKSGGASTNYGYTF
TRBJ1-1	NA	TRBV5-1	few	TGCGCCAGCAGCAAGGGACAGAACACTGAAGCTTTCTTT	CASSKGQNTEAFF
TRBJ1-1	NA	TRBV18	few	TGTGCCAGCTCACCTTCGACAGGGAACACTGAAGCTTTCTTT	CASSPSTGNTEAFF
TRBJ2-5	TRBD2	TRBV29-1	many	TGCAGCGTGGACGGGACTAGCGGGGAGACCCAGTACTTC	CSVDGTSGETQYF
TRBJ1-2	NA	TRBV4-1	NA	TGCGCCAGCAGCCCAGACCTCAGGACAGTCATCTATGGCTACACCTTC	CASSPDLRTVIYGYTF
TRBJ1-1	NA	TRBV9	few	TGTGCCAGCAGCGTAGGCGGGACCCCAATGGCGGAAGCTTTCTTT	CASSVGGTPMAEAFF
TRBJ2-3	TRBD1	TRBV6-5	NA	TGTGCCAGCAGTTACTCGGGACAGTCCACAGATACGCAGTATTTT	CASSYSGQSTDTQYF
TRBJ2-5	NA	TRBV18	few	TGTGCCAGCTCAGACAGTCTCCGGGAGACCCAGTACTTC	CASSDSLRETQYF
TRBJ1-2	NA	TRBV4-3	NA	TGCGCCAGCAGCCAAGATTCGGCGGTACTGTATGGCTACACCTTC	CASSQDSAVLYGYTF
TRBJ1-6	TRBD1	TRBV9	few	TGTGCCAGCAGCCCCAGTGGACAGGGCTATTCACCCCTCCACTTT	CASSPSGQGYSPLHF
TRBJ2-1	TRBD2	TRBV5-1	few	TGCGCCAGCAGCTTGCAATCTAGCGGGTACAATGAGCAGTTCTTC	CASSLQSSGYNEQFF
TRBJ1-3	NA	TRBV30	few	TGTGCCTGGACGCAGGGGTCGGACACCATATATTTT	CAWTQGSDTIYF
TRBJ1-1	TRBD1	TRBV2	few	TGTGCCAGCAGCGTGGACAGGGCGTTGGCTTTCTTT	CASSVDRALAFF
TRBJ2-3	NA	TRBV7-3	few	TGTGCCAGCAGCTTAAATCCCGCGGCAGATACGCAGTATTTT	CASSLNPAADTQYF
TRBJ2-5	TRBD1	TRBV5-1	few	TGCGCCAGCAGCTTCAGGGGGCGCGAGGAGACCCAGTACTTC	CASSFRGREETQYF
TRBJ1-2	NA	TRBV18	many	TGTGCCAGCTCACCAGACAGGAACTATGGCTACACCTTC	CASSPDRNYGYTF
TRBJ1-5	NA	TRBV30	few	TGTGCCTGGAGTTCTGGAGGGCAGCCCCAGCATTTT	CAWSSGGQPQHF
TRBJ2-2	TRBD1	TRBV5-1	NA	TGCGCCAGCAGCTTGGCCTTAGGGGGCGCGAACACCGGGGAGCTGTTTTTT	CASSLALGGANTGELFF
TRBJ2-3	TRBD2	TRBV4-3	few	TGCGCCAGCAGTAGCGGGAGGGCCGGTGGTGCAGATACGCAGTATTTT	CASSSGRAGGADTQYF
TRBJ2-3	TRBD1	TRBV11-2	few	TGTGCCAGCAGCAAGGACCAGGGACAGTTAACGCAGTATTTT	CASSKDQGQLTQYF
TRBJ2-1	TRBD2	TRBV30	few	TGTGCCAGGGGAACTAGCGGGAGTGTAAATGAGCAGTTCTTC	CARGTSGSVNEQFF
TRBJ1-2	TRBD1	TRBV4-3	NA	TGCGCCAGCAGCCAAGAGGCCGCCGGGACAGGGTTGAGCGGCTACACCTTC	CASSQEAAGTGLSGYTF
TRBJ2-7	TRBD2	TRBV10-3	few	TGTGCCATCAGCACTAGCGGGAGAGTTTACGAGCAGTACTTC	CAISTSGRVYEQYF
TRBJ2-1	NA	TRBV7-3	few	TGTGCCAGCAGCCGGGACTCCAGCTCCTACAATGAGCAGTTCTTC	CASSRDSSSYNEQFF
TRBJ2-7	NA	TRBV9	few	TGTGCCAGCAGCGTAGAAGCAGGGGTCAACGAGCAGTACTTC	CASSVEAGVNEQYF
TRBJ2-3	TRBD2	TRBV11-3	NA	TGTGCCAGCAGCTTGGGAGGGTCCACAGATACGCAGTATTTT	CASSLGGSTDTQYF
TRBJ2-7	NA	TRBV7-2	once	TGTGCCAGCAGCCTTCTTCAGGGGCGGACCTACGAGCAGTACTTC	CASSLLQGRTYEQYF
TRBJ1-1	NA	TRBV28	once	TGTGCCAGCAGTCGGGACACTGAAGCTTTCTTT	CASSRDTEAFF
TRBJ2-1	TRBD2	TRBV2	few	TGTGCCAGCAAGGGGTACCGGGGGGAGGGCCGGTTGAATGAGCAGTTCTTC	CASKGYRGEGRLNEQFF
TRBJ1-5	NA	TRBV7-9	few	TGTGCCAGCAGCTTAGTCGGTGATAGCAATCAGCCCCAGCATTTT	CASSLVGDSNQPQHF
TRBJ1-2	TRBD1	TRBV7-2	few	TGTGCCAGCAGCCCGTCCGGGACAGGGGAAATCTATGGCTACACCTTC	CASSPSGTGEIYGYTF
TRBJ2-5	NA	TRBV14	few	TGTGCCAGCAGCCAAGCGGGACTCCCCGAAGAGACCCAGTACTTC	CASSQAGLPEETQYF
TRBJ2-4	NA	TRBV6-5	few	TGTGCCAGCAGGGACAGTCTAGCCAAAAACATTCAGTACTTC	CASRDSLAKNIQYF
TRBJ1-4	NA	TRBV9	few	TGTGCCAGCAGCGTAGGGGGGGGCTCTATTGAAAAACTGTTTTTT	CASSVGGGSIEKLFF
TRBJ2-5	NA	TRBV28	many	TGTGCCAGCAGTTTCGTATTAGAGACCCAGTACTTC	CASSFVLETQYF
TRBJ2-1	NA	TRBV7-6	NA	TGTGCCAGCAGCTACAGACAGTACAATGAGCAGTTCTTC	CASSYRQYNEQFF
TRBJ2-7	TRBD2	TRBV5-1	NA	TGCGCCAGCAGCCCGGGACTAGCGGGAGCGGGGGAGCAGTACTTC	CASSPGLAGAGEQYF
TRBJ2-3	TRBD1	TRBV5-1	few	TGCGCCAGCAGCCACGACAGGGGGACAGATACGCAGTATTTT	CASSHDRGTDTQYF
TRBJ1-5	NA	TRBV11-2	many	TGTGCCAGCAGCGCCGGGATTTTAAATCAGCCCCAGCATTTT	CASSAGILNQPQHF
TRBJ2-2	NA	TRBV2	few	TGTGCCAGCAGTGGCTCAACAGGGACCGGGGAGCTGTTTTTT	CASSGSTGTGELFF
TRBJ2-5	TRBD1	TRBV11-2	few	TGTGCCAGCAGCCCCGGGGTACAGGGGGCAAGGCAGACCCAGTACTTC	CASSPGVQGARQTQYF
TRBJ1-4	NA	TRBV7-6	NA	TGTGCCAGCAGATTAACAGGGAATGAAAAACTGTTTTTT	CASRLTGNEKLFF
TRBJ2-1	NA	TRBV7-9	few	TGTGCCAGCAGCCTCCGGTGGGGGGATGAGCAGTTCTTC	CASSLRWGDEQFF
TRBJ2-6	NA	TRBV27	many	TGTGCCAGCAGTCAGAGGAGGGCCAGCTCTGGGGCCAACGTCCTGACTTTC	CASSQRRASSGANVLTF
TRBJ2-7	NA	TRBV11-1	few	TGTGCCAGCAGCTTATCGGGCGACAGGAGGATCGCAAATGCCTACGAGCAGTACTTC	CASSLSGDRRIANAYEQYF
TRBJ1-1	TRBD1	TRBV14	NA	TGTGCCAGCAGCCAGGGGACAGGGAGAAATGCTTTCTTT	CASSQGTGRNAFF